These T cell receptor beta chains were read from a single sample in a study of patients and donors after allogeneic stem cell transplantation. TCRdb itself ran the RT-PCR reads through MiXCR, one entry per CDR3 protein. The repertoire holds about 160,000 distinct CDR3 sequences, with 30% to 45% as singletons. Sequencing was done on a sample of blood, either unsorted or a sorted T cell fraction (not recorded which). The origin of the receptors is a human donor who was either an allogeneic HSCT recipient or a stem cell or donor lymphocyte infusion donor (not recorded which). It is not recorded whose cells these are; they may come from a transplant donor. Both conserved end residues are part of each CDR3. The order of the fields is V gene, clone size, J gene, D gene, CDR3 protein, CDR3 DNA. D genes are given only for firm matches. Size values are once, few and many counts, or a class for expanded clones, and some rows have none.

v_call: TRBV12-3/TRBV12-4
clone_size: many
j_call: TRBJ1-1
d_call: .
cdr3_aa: CASSGSPPPEAFF
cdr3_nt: TGTGCCAGCAGTGGAAGCCCTCCTCCTGAAGCTTTCTTT

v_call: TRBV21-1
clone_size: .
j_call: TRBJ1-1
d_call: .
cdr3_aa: CASSKRAGTGKVFF
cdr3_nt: TGTGCCAGCAGCAAAAGGGCCGGGACAGGGAAGGTTTTCTTT

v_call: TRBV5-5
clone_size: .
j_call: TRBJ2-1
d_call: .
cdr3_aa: CASSPPEAGGVDEQFF
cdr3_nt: TGTGCCAGCAGCCCCCCTGAGGCGGGTGGGGTGGATGAGCAGTTCTTC

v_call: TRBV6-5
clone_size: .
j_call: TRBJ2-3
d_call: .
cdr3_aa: CASSYLGAGTDTQYF
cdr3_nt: TGTGCCAGCAGTTACTTAGGGGCGGGCACAGATACGCAGTATTTT

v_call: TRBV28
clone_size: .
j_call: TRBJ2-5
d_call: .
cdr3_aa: CASSGPRNTQETQYF
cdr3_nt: TGTGCCAGCAGCGGCCCCCGGAATACTCAAGAGACCCAGTACTTC

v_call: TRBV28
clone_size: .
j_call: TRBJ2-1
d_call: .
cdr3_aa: CASSLRQQAYNEQFF
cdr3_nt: TGTGCCAGCAGTTTGCGGCAGCAAGCCTACAATGAGCAGTTCTTC

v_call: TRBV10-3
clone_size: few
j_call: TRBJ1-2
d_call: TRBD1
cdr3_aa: CAISKGQGKENYGYTF
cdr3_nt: TGTGCCATCAGCAAAGGACAGGGAAAGGAGAACTATGGCTACACCTTC

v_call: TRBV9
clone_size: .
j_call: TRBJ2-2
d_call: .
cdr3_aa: CASSWTWDGNTGELFF
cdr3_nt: TGTGCCAGCAGCTGGACCTGGGACGGGAACACCGGGGAGCTGTTTTTT

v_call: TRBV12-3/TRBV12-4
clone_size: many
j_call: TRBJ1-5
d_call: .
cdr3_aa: CASSLERGQPQHF
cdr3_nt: TGTGCCAGCAGTTTGGAAAGAGGGCAGCCCCAGCATTTT

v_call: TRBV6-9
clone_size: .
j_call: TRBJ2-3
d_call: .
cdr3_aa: CASSFKGRSTDTQYF
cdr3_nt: TGTGCCAGCAGTTTTAAAGGGAGAAGCACAGATACGCAGTATTTT